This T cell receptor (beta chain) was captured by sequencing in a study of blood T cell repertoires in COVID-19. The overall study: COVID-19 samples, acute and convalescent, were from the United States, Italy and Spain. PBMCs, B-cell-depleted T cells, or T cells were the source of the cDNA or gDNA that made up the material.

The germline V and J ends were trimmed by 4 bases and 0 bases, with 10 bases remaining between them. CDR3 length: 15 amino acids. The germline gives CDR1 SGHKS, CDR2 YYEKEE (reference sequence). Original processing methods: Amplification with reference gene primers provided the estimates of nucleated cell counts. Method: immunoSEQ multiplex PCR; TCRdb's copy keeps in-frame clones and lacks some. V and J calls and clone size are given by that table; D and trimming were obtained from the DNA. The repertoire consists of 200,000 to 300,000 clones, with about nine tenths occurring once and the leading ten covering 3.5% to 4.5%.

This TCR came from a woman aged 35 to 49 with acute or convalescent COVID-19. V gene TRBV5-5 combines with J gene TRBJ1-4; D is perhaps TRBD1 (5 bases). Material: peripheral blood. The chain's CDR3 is CASSPGFATNEKLFF. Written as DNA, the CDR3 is TGTGCCAGCAGCCCAGGGTTCGCAACTAATGAAAAACTGTTTTTT. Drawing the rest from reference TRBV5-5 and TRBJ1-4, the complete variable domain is DAGVTQSPTHLIKTRGQQVTLRCSPISGHKSVSWYQQVLGQGPQFIFQYYEKEERGRGNFPDRFSARQFPNYSSELNVNALLLGDSALYLCASSPGFATNEKLFFGSGTQLSVL.